This TCR beta chain came from a study of blood T cell repertoires in COVID-19. Looking at the study overall: Italy, Spain and the United States were the sources of the convalescent and acute COVID-19 samples. T cells, B-cell-depleted T cells, or PBMCs supplied cDNA or gDNA.

The germline V and J ends were trimmed by 6 bases and 3 bases, with 12 bases remaining between them. Looked up from germline, CDR1 is MNHEY and CDR2 is SVGAGI. The CDR3 extends over 13 amino acids. Method: immunoSEQ multiplex PCR; TCRdb's copy keeps in-frame clones and lacks some. The sample has about 90,000 clones; about 89% are singletons. The genes are TRBV6-5 and TRBJ2-7; no definite D call. The material sequenced was peripheral blood. The sequence was collected from a human donor with active COVID-19. The donor label of this sample is uncertain. DNA of the CDR3: TGTGCCAGCAGGGTAGGCGGTGGCTACGAGCAGTACTTC. It specifies CASRVGGGYEQYF.